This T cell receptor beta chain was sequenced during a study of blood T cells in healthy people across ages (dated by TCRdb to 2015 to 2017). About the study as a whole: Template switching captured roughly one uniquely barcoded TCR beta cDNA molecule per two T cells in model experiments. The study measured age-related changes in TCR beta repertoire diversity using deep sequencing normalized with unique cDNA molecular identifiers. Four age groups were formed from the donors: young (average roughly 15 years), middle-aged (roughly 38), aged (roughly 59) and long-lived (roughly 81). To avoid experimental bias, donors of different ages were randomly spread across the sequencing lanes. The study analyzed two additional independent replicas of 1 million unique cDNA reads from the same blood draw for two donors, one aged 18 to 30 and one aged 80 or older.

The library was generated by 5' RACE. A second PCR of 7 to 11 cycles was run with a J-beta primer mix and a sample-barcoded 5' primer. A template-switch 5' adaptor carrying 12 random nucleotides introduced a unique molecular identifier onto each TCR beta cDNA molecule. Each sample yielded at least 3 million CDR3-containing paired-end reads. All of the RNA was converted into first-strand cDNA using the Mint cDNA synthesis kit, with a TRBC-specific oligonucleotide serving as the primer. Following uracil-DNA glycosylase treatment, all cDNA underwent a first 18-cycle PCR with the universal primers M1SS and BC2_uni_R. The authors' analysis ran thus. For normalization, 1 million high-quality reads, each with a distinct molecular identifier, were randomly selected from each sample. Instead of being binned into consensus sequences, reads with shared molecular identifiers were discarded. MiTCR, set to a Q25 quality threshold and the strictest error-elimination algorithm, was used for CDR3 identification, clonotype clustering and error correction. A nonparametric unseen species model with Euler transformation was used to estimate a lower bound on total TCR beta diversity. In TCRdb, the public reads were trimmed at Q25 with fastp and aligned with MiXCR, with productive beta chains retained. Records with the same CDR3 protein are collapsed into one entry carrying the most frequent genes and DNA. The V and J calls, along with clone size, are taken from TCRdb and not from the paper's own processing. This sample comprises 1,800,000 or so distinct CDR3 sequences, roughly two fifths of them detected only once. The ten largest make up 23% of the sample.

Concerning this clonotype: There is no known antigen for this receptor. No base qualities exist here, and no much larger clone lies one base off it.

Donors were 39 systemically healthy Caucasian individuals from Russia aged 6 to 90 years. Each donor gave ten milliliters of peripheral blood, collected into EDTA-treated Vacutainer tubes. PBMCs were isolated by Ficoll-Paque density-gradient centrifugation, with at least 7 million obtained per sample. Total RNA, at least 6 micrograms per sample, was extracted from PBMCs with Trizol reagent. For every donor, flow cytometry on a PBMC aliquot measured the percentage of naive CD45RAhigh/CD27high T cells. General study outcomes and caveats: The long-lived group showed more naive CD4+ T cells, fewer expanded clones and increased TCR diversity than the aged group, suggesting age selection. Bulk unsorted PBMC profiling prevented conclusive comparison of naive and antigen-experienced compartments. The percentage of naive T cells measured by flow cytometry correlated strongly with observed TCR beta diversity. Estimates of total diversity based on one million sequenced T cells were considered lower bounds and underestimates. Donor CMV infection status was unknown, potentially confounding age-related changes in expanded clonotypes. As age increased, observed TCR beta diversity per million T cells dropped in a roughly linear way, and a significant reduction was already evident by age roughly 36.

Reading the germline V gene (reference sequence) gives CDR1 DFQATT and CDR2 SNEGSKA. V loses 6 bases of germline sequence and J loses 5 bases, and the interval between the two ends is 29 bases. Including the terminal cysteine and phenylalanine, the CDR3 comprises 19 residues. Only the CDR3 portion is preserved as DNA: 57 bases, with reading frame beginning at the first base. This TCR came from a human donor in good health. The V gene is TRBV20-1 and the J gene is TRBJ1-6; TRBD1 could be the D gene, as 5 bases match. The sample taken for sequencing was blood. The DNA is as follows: TGCAGTGCAAGGCGGACTAGGGACGGGGGTAATTCTAATAATTCACCCCTCCACTTT. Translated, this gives CSARRTRDGGNSNNSPLHF.